A single sample is the source of the 8 T cell receptor beta chains below, sequenced in a study of T cell responses to AZD1222 COVID-19 vaccine (dated by TCRdb to the early 2020s). The method behind the library was the immunoSEQ multiplex PCR assay. TCRdb limited this immuneACCESS table to in-frame rearrangements with V and J called. A share of clones is missing; checked studies link under half to unresolved V genes, and the rest is unexplained. This sample is represented by around 53,000 clones; 80% to 90% of them were singletons. Around 7.3% of the sample is taken by the ten largest. Reading the label with the study, this specimen's time point is: about 28 days (+/-7) after the second vaccine dose. This material consisted of peripheral blood, taken 28 days after the second AZD1222 dose. These TCRs come from an adult who received the AZD1222 COVID-19 vaccine.

This chain's CDR3 is CASSQDWGHMNTEAFF. For the CDR3, the DNA is TGTGCCAGCAGCCAAGATTGGGGACACATGAACACTGAAGCTTTCTTT. The chain employs TRBV14 and TRBJ1-1; tentative D call: TRBD1 (6 bases). Germline assignment: CDR1 SGHDN and CDR2 FVKESK. V lost 0 bases and J 0 bases, leaving 11 bases between the germline ends. The CDR3 consists of 16 residues.

This rearrangement joins TRBV2 to TRBJ2-4; TRBD2 matches at 9 bases. Trimming cost V 2 bases and J 2 bases; bases outside gene matches: 4. This CDR3 spans 16 amino acids. CDR1 and CDR2 (germline): SNHLY, FYNNEI. The DNA for the CDR3 is TGTGCCAGCAGTGAATTAGCGGGAGATACCAAAAACATTCAGTACTTC. This sequence encodes CASSELAGDTKNIQYF.

The V gene is TRBV3-1 (or the pseudogene TRBV3-2), the J gene TRBJ2-1, with TRBD2 matching 7 bases. The germline gives CDR1 LGHDT, CDR2 YNNKEL (reference sequence). The CDR3 covers 16 residues. The V and J ends lost 0 bases and 3 bases, in that order; junction bases with no gene match: 5. The CDR3 DNA reads as TGTGCCAGCAGCCAAGAGGCGGGAGCGGACTACAATGAGCAGTTCTTC. Its translation: CASSQEAGADYNEQFF.

The V and J genes are TRBV5-1 and TRBJ2-6; the D is unclear. Germline-derived CDR1 and CDR2 are SGHRS and YFSETQ. V lost 3 bases and J lost 0, with 10 bases in between. This CDR3 region has 16 residues. CDR3: CASSSTDGSGANVLTF. The CDR3 DNA is TGCGCCAGCAGCTCCACGGACGGCTCTGGGGCCAACGTCCTGACTTTC.

The J gene is TRBJ2-1, the V gene TRBV27; D call uncertain. The CDR3 runs 13 residues. Germline CDR1 reads MNHEY; CDR2 reads SMNVEV (reference sequence). The V end lost 6 bases, the J end lost 0 bases, and 6 bases lay between the germline ends. The CDR3 region is CASRRSSYNEQFF. The DNA for the CDR3 is TGTGCCAGCAGGCGGAGCTCCTACAATGAGCAGTTCTTC.

The chain couples TRBV9 to TRBJ2-3; D is possibly TRBD2 (5 bases). CDR1 and CDR2 from the germline V gene are SGDLS and YYNGEE. V was cut by 9 bases and J by 0 bases, with 8 bases left in between. CDR3 length: 12 amino acids. This CDR3 is CATGNSTDTQYF. CDR3 DNA sequence: TGTGCCACCGGGAATAGCACAGATACGCAGTATTTT.

The V call is TRBV5-6, the J call TRBJ2-2; weak D call: TRBD2 (6 bases). Trimming cost V 0 bases and J 3 bases, with 15 bases left between them. The CDR3 extends over 17 amino acids. CDR1 and CDR2 (germline): SGHDT, YYEEEE. This CDR3 is CASSLGLLWGDTGELFF. CDR3 DNA: TGTGCCAGCAGCTTGGGCCTACTCTGGGGGGACACCGGGGAGCTGTTTTTT.

The rearrangement uses TRBV7-2 and TRBJ1-2, with TRBD1 identical over 11 bases. Germline lookup yields CDR1 SGHTA and CDR2 FQGNSA. Trimming removed 5 bases from V and 5 bases from J; junction bases left unmatched: 4. CDR3 length equals 14 residues. CDR3 DNA sequence: TGTGCCAGCAGCGGACAGGGGGCTCTTTATGGCTACACCTTC. This codes for CASSGQGALYGYTF. Filled out from reference TRBV7-2 and TRBJ1-2, the complete variable domain reads GAGVSQSPSNKVTEKGKDVELRCDPISGHTALYWYRQSLGQGLEFLIYFQGNSAPDKSGLPSDRFSAERTGGSVSTLTIQRTQQEDSAVYLCASSGQGALYGYTFGSGTRLTVV.